This T cell receptor beta chain was recorded in a study of radiation and T cells in renal cell carcinoma. Specified time point: baseline pretreatment blood. Treatment here: 15 Gy SBRT to primary tumor, nephrectomy 4 weeks later. J was trimmed by 4 bases and V by 4 bases; bases with no gene match: 5. CDR1 and CDR2 from the germline V gene are LGHNA and YSLEER. This CDR3 has 15 amino acids. Measured with immunoSEQ multiplex PCR; TCRdb has only the in-frame clones, and not every one. The data show 150,000 or so clones, with about 87% seen just once and over 3.5% held by the top ten. The chain uses TRBV4-3 and TRBJ2-5; 11 positions match TRBD2. Sequenced material: blood, taken from a patient whose treatment included radiotherapy and nephrectomy. The clonotype was recovered from a woman in her 70s with renal cell carcinoma. The CDR3 here is CASSPSGGRGETQYF. The CDR3 coding sequence is TGCGCCAGCAGCCCTAGCGGGGGGAGGGGAGAGACCCAGTACTTC.